The rows below give T cell receptor beta chains drawn from one sample of a study of blood T cell repertoires in COVID-19. Clones were sequenced by immunoSEQ multiplex PCR, and TCRdb holds only the in-frame ones, with some missing. The sample shows some 66,000 clones, about 91% of them seen only once. Sequenced material: peripheral blood. All receptors come from a human donor in a cohort sampled during active COVID-19. CDR3s include the opening cysteine and the closing phenylalanine or tryptophan. The D gene is left open where the match is weak. Size tells how often a clone was seen (once, few, many) or the class of an expanded clone, and some rows leave it out.

size,length,D,V,J,CDR3,DNA
-,15,TRBD1,TRBV15,TRBJ2-6,CAPGTGGPGANVLTF,TGTGCCCCCGGGACAGGGGGCCCTGGGGCCAACGTCCTGACTTTC
-,15,TRBD1,TRBV3-1/TRBV3-2,TRBJ1-2,CASSQATGGGYGYTF,TGTGCCAGCAGCCAAGCGACAGGGGGCGGCTATGGCTACACCTTC
-,13,TRBD2,TRBV3-1/TRBV3-2,TRBJ2-1,CASSQGGGNEQFF,TGTGCCAGCAGCCAAGGGGGGGGTAATGAGCAGTTCTTC
-,17,TRBD2,TRBV4-3,TRBJ2-5,CASSRNRLAGGRETQYF,TGCGCCAGCAGCCGGAACCGGCTAGCGGGAGGTCGGGAGACCCAGTACTTC
-,14,-,TRBV10-1,TRBJ1-3,CASSASVSGNTIYF,TGCGCCAGCAGTGCCTCAGTCTCTGGAAACACCATATATTTT
-,14,-,TRBV7-2,TRBJ1-4,CASSRGSGNEKLFF,TGTGCCAGCAGCCGGGGGTCGGGAAATGAAAAACTGTTTTTT
-,14,-,TRBV7-9,TRBJ2-3,CASSLNGGSEGQYF,TGTGCCAGCAGCTTGAATGGGGGCTCCGAAGGGCAGTATTTT
-,14,TRBD1,TRBV10-3,TRBJ1-6,CAISVTGDNSPLHF,TGTGCCATCAGTGTAACAGGGGACAATTCACCCCTCCACTTT
-,17,TRBD1,TRBV18,TRBJ2-3,CASSPPADRGRTDTQYF,TGTGCCAGCTCACCACCGGCGGACAGGGGGCGCACAGATACGCAGTATTTT
once,15,TRBD1,TRBV5-4,TRBJ1-2,CASSDIGQGGMGYTF,TGTGCCAGCAGCGATATTGGACAGGGGGGCATGGGCTACACCTTC
-,14,TRBD1,TRBV7-2,TRBJ1-5,CASSGTVDNQPQHF,TGTGCCAGCAGCGGGACAGTAGACAATCAGCCCCAGCATTTT
-,14,TRBD1,TRBV9,TRBJ2-2,CASRRGPDTGELFF,TGTGCCAGCAGGAGGGGGCCGGACACCGGGGAGCTGTTTTTT
-,11,-,TRBV20-1,TRBJ2-7,CSAGDSIEQYF,TGCAGTGCTGGGGACTCAATCGAGCAGTACTTC
-,19,TRBD2,TRBV3-1/TRBV3-2,TRBJ2-5,CASSQVRRAGGAHQETQYF,TGTGCCAGCAGCCAAGTCCGTAGAGCGGGAGGGGCTCACCAAGAGACCCAGTACTTC
once,15,TRBD1,TRBV2,TRBJ1-6,CASSKGTGGNSPLHF,TGTGCCAGCAGCAAAGGGACAGGGGGCAATTCACCCCTCCACTTT
once,17,-,TRBV28,TRBJ2-6,CASRSTGKSSGANVLTF,TGTGCCAGCAGATCTACAGGAAAGAGCTCTGGGGCCAACGTCCTGACTTTC
-,19,TRBD2,TRBV28,TRBJ2-3,CASSASPGGGSGSRNTQYF,TGTGCCAGCAGTGCGTCCCCTGGTGGAGGCAGCGGGAGCCGGAATACGCAGTATTTT
-,15,-,TRBV6-6,TRBJ1-1,CASSYREVRGTEAFF,TGTGCCAGCAGTTACAGAGAAGTTCGGGGTACTGAAGCTTTCTTT
-,16,-,TRBV19,TRBJ2-7,CASSTWGPSASDEQYF,TGTGCCAGTAGTACATGGGGCCCAAGTGCCTCAGACGAGCAGTACTTC
-,12,-,TRBV5-1,TRBJ2-3,CASSLDRDTQYF,TGCGCCAGCAGCTTGGACAGAGATACGCAGTATTTT
-,15,-,TRBV11-3,TRBJ2-3,CASSLGGTGTDTQYF,TGTGCCAGCAGCTTGGGGGGAACCGGGACAGATACGCAGTATTTT
-,13,-,TRBV5-1,TRBJ2-1,CASSSSSYNEQFF,TGCGCCAGCAGCTCGAGCTCCTACAATGAGCAGTTCTTC
-,16,TRBD1,TRBV19,TRBJ1-3,CASSPTGEILGNTIYF,TGTGCCAGTAGTCCCACAGGGGAAATACTTGGAAACACCATATATTTT
once,15,-,TRBV5-1,TRBJ2-3,CASSQATRGLDTQYF,TGCGCCAGCAGCCAGGCGACAAGGGGCTTAGATACGCAGTATTTT
once,13,-,TRBV5-1,TRBJ1-6,CASSRSGDSPLHF,TGCGCCAGCAGCAGGTCAGGGGACTCACCCCTCCACTTT
-,16,TRBD2,TRBV7-2,TRBJ2-3,CASSTRLAGHTDTQYF,TGTGCCAGCAGCACGCGACTAGCGGGGCACACAGATACGCAGTATTTT
-,20,TRBD2,TRBV3-1/TRBV3-2,TRBJ2-1,CASSQELPSGGAASYNEQFF,TGTGCCAGCAGCCAAGAGTTGCCTAGCGGGGGGGCCGCGTCCTACAATGAGCAGTTCTTC
-,18,TRBD2,TRBV9,TRBJ2-6,CASSVRWEGWDGANVLTF,TGTGCCAGCAGCGTAAGGTGGGAGGGATGGGATGGGGCCAACGTCCTGACTTTC
-,16,-,TRBV7-3,TRBJ2-3,CASSLGAAGGTDTQYF,TGTGCCAGCAGCCTAGGGGCGGCAGGGGGCACAGATACGCAGTATTTT
-,14,TRBD2,TRBV10-3,TRBJ2-5,CAISLAGGQETQYF,TGTGCCATCAGCCTAGCGGGGGGGCAAGAGACCCAGTACTTC
-,16,TRBD2,TRBV3-1/TRBV3-2,TRBJ2-3,CASAGLAGEGTDTQYF,TGTGCCAGCGCAGGACTAGCGGGAGAGGGTACAGATACGCAGTATTTT
-,14,-,TRBV2,TRBJ2-7,CASSEKDSSFEQYF,TGTGCCAGCAGTGAAAAGGACAGCTCTTTCGAGCAGTACTTC
-,15,-,TRBV13,TRBJ1-2,CASSLNRGLNYGYTF,TGTGCCAGCAGCTTAAATCGGGGATTAAACTATGGCTACACCTTC
-,14,-,TRBV11-3,TRBJ2-3,CASSLGASTDTQYF,TGTGCCAGCAGCTTAGGGGCGAGCACAGATACGCAGTATTTT
-,19,TRBD2,TRBV9,TRBJ2-2,CASSAPPQRLAGETGELFF,TGTGCCAGCAGCGCCCCACCCCAAAGACTAGCGGGGGAGACCGGGGAGCTGTTTTTT
few,14,-,TRBV3-1/TRBV3-2,TRBJ1-5,CASSRGHNNQPQHF,TGTGCCAGCAGCCGCGGACACAACAATCAGCCCCAGCATTTT
-,14,-,TRBV18,TRBJ1-2,CASSRTGTNYGYTF,TGTGCCAGCTCCCGAACGGGAACCAACTATGGCTACACCTTC
-,16,TRBD2,TRBV5-4,TRBJ2-2,CASSPASGGPTGELFF,TGTGCCAGCAGCCCGGCTAGCGGGGGGCCCACCGGGGAGCTGTTTTTT
-,16,TRBD1,TRBV10-1,TRBJ2-5,CASSESTGASEETQYF,TGCGCCAGCAGTGAGTCGACAGGGGCTTCGGAAGAGACCCAGTACTTC
-,15,TRBD2,TRBV2,TRBJ2-1,CASNLLAGSYNEQFF,TGTGCCAGCAATCTGTTAGCGGGTTCCTACAATGAGCAGTTCTTC
-,15,TRBD1,TRBV28,TRBJ2-3,CASSHPGQGANTQYF,TGTGCCAGCAGTCACCCCGGACAGGGGGCCAATACGCAGTATTTT
few,16,-,TRBV19,TRBJ1-5,CASSIWGGQGDQPQHF,TGTGCCAGTAGTATCTGGGGGGGGCAGGGCGATCAGCCCCAGCATTTT
-,14,-,TRBV5-6,TRBJ2-1,CASSAYSSYNEQFF,TGTGCCAGCAGCGCCTACAGCTCCTACAATGAGCAGTTCTTC
-,14,TRBD2,TRBV6-2/TRBV6-3,TRBJ2-4,CASSQAGGGYIQYF,TGTGCCAGCAGCCAGGCGGGAGGCGGCTACATTCAGTACTTC
-,14,-,TRBV19,TRBJ1-6,CASSPGGPRVPLHF,TGTGCCAGTAGTCCGGGGGGTCCCCGAGTACCCCTCCACTTT
-,13,-,TRBV2,TRBJ2-5,CASSVNPGETQYF,TGTGCCAGCAGTGTAAATCCGGGAGAGACCCAGTACTTC
-,14,TRBD1,TRBV7-3,TRBJ2-3,CASSGTGGTDTQYF,TGTGCCAGCAGCGGGACAGGGGGCACAGATACGCAGTATTTT
-,15,-,TRBV14,TRBJ2-7,CASSQDIGEGDEQYF,TGTGCCAGCAGCCAAGATATTGGAGAGGGCGACGAGCAGTACTTC
once,16,-,TRBV21-1,TRBJ1-1,CASSKGPGDVGTEAFF,TGTGCCAGCAGCAAGGGTCCGGGGGACGTAGGGACTGAAGCTTTCTTT
-,15,-,TRBV5-1,TRBJ2-5,CASSLADHPGETQYF,TGCGCCAGCAGCTTGGCCGACCATCCGGGGGAGACCCAGTACTTC
-,15,TRBD1,TRBV27,TRBJ2-5,CASSLRGQGRETQYF,TGTGCCAGCAGTTTAAGGGGACAGGGAAGGGAGACCCAGTACTTC
-,13,-,TRBV5-5,TRBJ1-1,CASSLVQATEAFF,TGTGCCAGCAGCTTGGTTCAGGCCACTGAAGCTTTCTTT
-,15,TRBD2,TRBV5-4,TRBJ2-5,CASSGATGGGETQYF,TGTGCCAGCAGCGGCGCGACGGGAGGGGGAGAGACCCAGTACTTC
-,13,-,TRBV7-2,TRBJ2-5,CASSAGTQETQYF,TGTGCCAGCAGCGCCGGGACACAAGAGACCCAGTACTTC
-,15,-,TRBV9,TRBJ2-1,CASSPVAEGVNEQFF,TGTGCCAGCAGCCCCGTGGCAGAGGGCGTCAATGAGCAGTTCTTC
-,18,TRBD2,TRBV4-1,TRBJ2-7,CASSQAPSVTSGTYEQYF,TGCGCCAGCAGCCAAGCTCCATCGGTTACTAGCGGGACCTACGAGCAGTACTTC
-,13,-,TRBV2,TRBJ2-7,CASRPDGAYEQYF,TGTGCCAGCAGACCTGACGGAGCCTACGAGCAGTACTTC
-,13,-,TRBV29-1,TRBJ2-1,CSVHREIYNEQFF,TGCAGCGTCCACAGGGAAATATACAATGAGCAGTTCTTC
-,15,-,TRBV2,TRBJ2-1,CASTETTPGDNEQFF,TGTGCCAGCACCGAAACGACTCCCGGGGACAATGAGCAGTTCTTC